This TCR beta chain came from a study of blood T cells in healthy people across ages. Study-wide results and caveats: Observed TCR beta diversity showed a strong correlation with the percentage of naive T cells as measured by flow cytometry. Measured against age, TCR beta diversity per million T cells decreased in a roughly linear manner.

At least ten counts were recorded for this clonotype. The antigen is undetermined. Sample-barcoded 5' priming and a J-beta primer mix drove a second PCR of roughly 6 to 12 cycles. Each sample provided no less than 2.5 million CDR3-containing paired-end reads. From the 5' RACE reads, TCRdb called clonotypes with MiXCR, one entry per CDR3 protein. The data show roughly 1.7 million distinct CDR3 sequences, with about 32% seen just once and approximately 10% held by the top ten. V gave up 2 bases and J gave up 7 bases, with 9 bases separating them. The CDR3 contains 13 residues. Per germline, CDR1 KGHSH and CDR2 LQKENI.

Material for sequencing was blood. This chain uses TRBV18 with TRBJ1-5; D unresolved. The receptor's source is a woman under 40 in good health. The CDR3 nucleotides read TGTGCCAGCTCACCAGGGAACATCCAGCCCCAGCATTTT. Its translation: CASSPGNIQPQHF.